This T cell receptor beta chain was identified during a study of response to subunit inactivated influenza vaccine. Study conclusions and caveats: Authors proposed each seasonal influenza vaccination draws in few new T cells.

One entry per CDR3 protein, called by TCRdb with MiXCR from the RT-PCR reads. The sample has about 620,000 distinct CDR3 sequences; about an eighth are singletons. Concerning this clonotype itself: Antigen unknown.

CDR3 length: 14 residues. Germline lookup yields CDR1 GTSNPN and CDR2 SVGIG (reference sequence). Trimming cost V 3 bases and J 10 bases, with 19 bases left between them. The clonotype was recovered from a man aged 45-60 years who received an inactivated influenza vaccine. V and J are TRBV30 and TRBJ2-1; D remains unclear. Specimen: PBMCs from blood, collected on the day of vaccination. The CDR3 here is CAWSRGVGNHEQFF. CDR3 bases: TGTGCCTGGAGCCGAGGAGTGGGGAACCACGAGCAGTTCTTC.